The 29 T cell receptor beta chains given below trace back to one sample, sequenced in a study of shared clonotypes between healthy human individuals. The data were produced by immunoSEQ multiplex PCR, yet TCRdb's version contains in-frame clones alone and is incomplete. This table has about 680,000 clones, around 67% appearing once. The sequenced material came from memory CD4+ T cells sorted from blood. Noted subset: CD45RA-negative fraction. The receptors here all came from a woman aged 25 to 39 in good health.

The chain uses TRBV28 and TRBJ2-2; TRBD2 matches at 11 bases. There are 18 residues in the CDR3. Trimming removed 5 bases from V and 3 bases from J; junction bases left unmatched: 11. CDR1 and CDR2 (germline): MDHEN, SYDVKM. This CDR3 is CASSPWTSGLKYTGELFF. As DNA, the CDR3 is TGTGCCAGCAGTCCATGGACTAGCGGGCTAAAATACACCGGGGAGCTGTTTTTT.

The chain recombines TRBV10-3 with TRBJ1-5; D is possibly TRBD1 (6 bases). Germline V lookup: CDR1 ENHRY, CDR2 SYGVKD. The CDR3 length is 13 residues. V was cut by 10 bases and J by 2 bases, with 12 bases left in between. CDR3 nucleotides: TGTGCCACCCGGGGGCCTGGCAATCAGCCCCAGCATTTT. This translates into CATRGPGNQPQHF.

The V and J genes are TRBV28 and TRBJ2-7; 9 bases fit TRBD1. The trim removed 6 bases at V and 2 bases at J, leaving 2 bases unmatched. From germline, CDR1 is MDHEN and CDR2 SYDVKM. This CDR3 comprises 13 residues. The CDR3 bases are TGTGCCAGCAGGGGACAGGGAGCCTACGAGCAGTACTTC. Encoded protein: CASRGQGAYEQYF.

The rearrangement links TRBV5-1 to TRBJ2-5; D possibly matches TRBD1 or TRBD2 (6 bases each). Germline CDR1 and CDR2: SGHRS and YFSETQ. CDR3 length: 16 amino acids. With 7 bases removed from V and 5 bases from J, the gap between germline ends came to 24 bases. This CDR3 is CASGPVWGAVGETQYF. In DNA form, the CDR3 reads TGCGCCAGCGGACCGGTATGGGGGGCAGTGGGGGAGACCCAGTACTTC.

V is TRBV19 and J is TRBJ1-5; D remains ambiguous. Per germline, CDR1 LNHDA and CDR2 SQIVND (reference sequence). The CDR3 runs to 15 residues. V lost 2 bases to trimming and J lost 0 bases, with 8 bases between them. The CDR3 sequence is CASSIRPNSNQPQHF. CDR3 nucleotide sequence: TGTGCCAGTAGTATAAGGCCAAATAGCAATCAGCCCCAGCATTTT.

This clone was observed a single time. The CDR3 DNA reads TGTGCCAGCAGCTTAGAATGGGGACAGGGGCGCACTGAAGCTTTCTTT. Its protein product is CASSLEWGQGRTEAFF. V is TRBV7-9 and J is TRBJ1-1; TRBD1 aligns across 10 bases. From germline, CDR1 is SEHNR and CDR2 FQNEAQ (reference sequence). The CDR3 is made up of 16 amino acids. Germline trimming cut 1 base from V and 4 bases from J; bases unmatched to any gene: 6. Full variable domain (outside the CDR3, taken from reference TRBV7-9 and TRBJ1-1): DTGVSQNPRHKITKRGQNVTFRCDPISEHNRLYWYRQTLGQGPEFLTYFQNEAQLEKSRLLSDRFSAERPKGSFSTLEIQRTEQGDSAMYLCASSLEWGQGRTEAFFGQGTRLTVV.

The rearrangement joins TRBV28 to TRBJ1-1; a weak D match, TRBD1 (5 bases). V was trimmed by 3 bases and J by 4 bases, leaving 12 bases between them. CDR1 MDHEN and CDR2 SYDVKM come from the germline V gene. The length of the CDR3 is 14 residues. The CDR3 nucleotides are TGTGCCAGCAGTTTCCTATCCGGGGGCACTGAAGCTTTCTTT. Encoded protein: CASSFLSGGTEAFF.

The J gene is TRBJ2-4, the V gene TRBV6-5; 11 bases fit TRBD2. CDR1 and CDR2 (germline): MNHEY, SVGAGI. This CDR3 contains 15 residues. The V segment lost 6 bases and the J segment 2 bases; nucleotides outside the gene matches: 3. The CDR3, as DNA: TGTGCCAGCAGGGCTAGCGGGAGGACCAAAAACATTCAGTACTTC. It encodes CASRASGRTKNIQYF.

The V call is TRBV18, the J call TRBJ1-5; TRBD1 is a possible D gene (5 bases). Germline V gene sequence: CDR1 KGHSH, CDR2 LQKENI. V lost 5 bases to trimming and J lost 6 bases, with 17 bases between them. The CDR3 covers 15 residues. CDR3 amino acids: CASSIRRGDRQPQHF. CDR3 coding DNA: TGTGCCAGCTCAATTAGGCGGGGGGATCGTCAGCCCCAGCATTTT. The entire variable domain, with the rest obtained from reference TRBV18 and TRBJ1-5, is as follows: NAGVMQNPRHLVRRRGQEARLRCSPMKGHSHVYWYRQLPEEGLKFMVYLQKENIIDESGMPKERFSAEFPKEGPSILRIQQVVRGDSAAYFCASSIRRGDRQPQHFGDGTRLSIL.

The chain has TRBV19 and TRBJ2-3; D assignment may be TRBD1 or TRBD2 (7 bases each). CDR1 and CDR2 (germline): LNHDA, SQIVND (reference sequence). The V and J ends lost 5 bases and 3 bases respectively, with 15 bases between them. The CDR3 spans 15 residues. The CDR3 DNA is TGTGCCAGTAGTCCCCAGGGGGGGAGGACAGATACGCAGTATTTT. This gives the protein CASSPQGGRTDTQYF.

Details on this clone: A far larger clone is off by one base, so a read error is likely. The gene calls are TRBV10-2 and TRBJ1-1, with 11 bases that match TRBD1. The V gene's germline CDR1 is WSHSY and CDR2 SAAADI. The CDR3 contains 18 residues. The chain's CDR3 is CAGSELKLRTGGRTEAFF. The CDR3 region has the DNA TGCGCCGGCAGTGAGCTCAAGCTTCGGACAGGGGGCCGCACTGAAGCTTTCTTT.

As to this clone: At one end, the junction sequence differs from germline, possibly due to a read error. This chain uses TRBV27 with TRBJ2-3, with 13 bases lining up with TRBD2. Germline V gene lookup returns CDR1 MNHEY and CDR2 SMNVEV (reference sequence). The CDR3 sequence is 11 residues long. CDR3 coding DNA: TGTGCCAGCAGTAACGGACTAGCGGGAGTGTTT. It codes for CASSNGLAGVF.

The rearrangement uses TRBV28 and TRBJ1-5; perhaps TRBD1 as D (6 bases). The V end was cut by 5 bases, the J end by 2 bases, with 22 bases between. There are 18 residues in the CDR3. Germline CDR1 is MDHEN and CDR2 is SYDVKM. The CDR3 region is CASSRPGTPQSGNQPQHF. DNA for the CDR3: TGTGCCAGCAGTAGACCCGGGACACCCCAGAGTGGCAATCAGCCCCAGCATTTT.

This clone was counted between two and nine times. The chain has TRBV9 and TRBJ2-2; D remains unclear. CDR1 and CDR2 (germline): SGDLS, YYNGEE. This CDR3 region has 15 residues. V was shortened by 2 bases and J by 9 bases, with 17 bases between the two germline ends. In nucleotides, the CDR3 is TGTGCCAGCAGCGTTGGTCGGCGATCGGACCGGGAGCTGTTTTTT. Amino acid sequence: CASSVGRRSDRELFF.

This clone was detected only once. The J gene is TRBJ1-1, the V gene TRBV10-3; D is unresolved. The CDR3 is 13 residues long. V lost 5 bases to trimming and J lost 4 bases, with 11 bases between them. The V gene's germline CDR1 is ENHRY and CDR2 SYGVKD. The CDR3 coding sequence is TGTGCCATCAGTCCAGACCCGAGCACTGAAGCTTTCTTT. The encoded protein is CAISPDPSTEAFF.

The chain recombines TRBV5-5 with TRBJ2-7; D is unresolved. With 2 bases removed from V and 2 bases from J, the gap between germline ends came to 11 bases. The germline V gene has CDR1 SGHKS and CDR2 YYEKEE (reference sequence). This CDR3 is 14 amino acids long. CDR3 sequence: CASSLGVEAYEQYF. Here the CDR3 DNA reads TGTGCCAGCAGCTTAGGAGTAGAGGCCTACGAGCAGTACTTC. Filled out from reference TRBV5-5 and TRBJ2-7, the complete variable domain reads DAGVTQSPTHLIKTRGQQVTLRCSPISGHKSVSWYQQVLGQGPQFIFQYYEKEERGRGNFPDRFSARQFPNYSSELNVNALLLGDSALYLCASSLGVEAYEQYFGPGTRLTVT.

The chain links TRBV5-1 to TRBJ1-1, with D perhaps TRBD1 (5 bases). Germline CDR1 SGHRS, CDR2 YFSETQ. The CDR3 spans 15 residues. Trimming stripped 0 bases from V and 5 bases from J, with 14 bases between. CDR3 coding DNA: TGCGCCAGCAGCTTGGGAGGCCCTACAGGAACTGAAGCTTTCTTT. This translates into CASSLGGPTGTEAFF.

This chain joins TRBV13 and TRBJ2-7; the match to TRBD2 covers 12 bases. The V segment lost 6 bases and the J segment 4 bases; nucleotides outside the gene matches: 4. Per the germline V gene, CDR1 is PRHDT and CDR2 is FYEKMQ (reference sequence). The CDR3 sequence is 14 residues long. The CDR3 nucleotides read TGTGCCAGCAGGTTCGGACTAGCGGGATACGAGCAGTACTTC. It yields the protein CASRFGLAGYEQYF.

The V gene is TRBV5-1, the J gene TRBJ2-7, with 7 bases that match TRBD2. The trim removed 2 bases at V and 3 bases at J, leaving 5 bases unmatched. The V gene's germline CDR1 is SGHRS and CDR2 YFSETQ. This CDR3 has 14 residues. The CDR3 region has the DNA TGCGCCAGCAGCTTCATGGGGGAGGGCTACGAGCAGTACTTC. Amino acids: CASSFMGEGYEQYF.

This clone was observed at least ten times. The chain combines TRBV27 with TRBJ1-2, with a weak D call TRBD1 (6 bases). V lost 5 bases to trimming and J lost 5 bases, with 18 bases between them. CDR3 length: 15 amino acids. Germline assignment: CDR1 MNHEY and CDR2 SMNVEV (reference sequence). The CDR3 sequence is CASSRGTSGGYGYTF. The CDR3 DNA follows: TGTGCCAGCAGTAGAGGGACATCAGGCGGGTATGGCTACACCTTC.

This clone was recorded once. The identical CDR3 is also encoded by other nucleotide sequences in the sample. The chain joins TRBV18 to TRBJ2-7, with 7 bases identical to TRBD1. J lost 3 bases, V lost 1 base, and 3 bases had no gene match. The CDR3 sequence is 14 residues long. From germline, CDR1 is KGHSH and CDR2 LQKENI. CDR3 nucleotides: TGTGCCAGCTCACCACGGCAGGGGGTCTACGAGCAGTACTTC. Translation: CASSPRQGVYEQYF. Full variable domain (outside the CDR3, taken from reference TRBV18 and TRBJ2-7): NAGVMQNPRHLVRRRGQEARLRCSPMKGHSHVYWYRQLPEEGLKFMVYLQKENIIDESGMPKERFSAEFPKEGPSILRIQQVVRGDSAAYFCASSPRQGVYEQYFGPGTRLTVT.

This chain links TRBV27 with TRBJ2-7; tentatively, D is TRBD2 (5 bases). V dropped 6 bases and J dropped 2 bases, with 17 bases sitting between them. Germline V gene data show CDR1 as MNHEY and CDR2 as SMNVEV (reference sequence). The CDR3 length is 15 residues. The chain's CDR3 is CASSSSLSGTYEQYF. The CDR3, as DNA: TGTGCCAGCAGCTCGAGTCTGTCGGGGACCTACGAGCAGTACTTC.

In regard to this clone: A read error may produce the germline difference seen at one junction end. The chain has TRBV28 and TRBJ2-4, with D perhaps TRBD2 (6 bases). From germline, CDR1 is MDHEN and CDR2 SYDVKM. This CDR3 has 12 amino acids. CDR3 sequence (DNA): TGTGCCAGCAGTTCTCCCGGGACTCTCCAGAACTTC. Protein: CASSSPGTLQNF.

The V and J genes are TRBV9 and TRBJ2-2; D may be TRBD1 (6 bases). V lost 0 bases and J lost 3, with 18 bases in between. The CDR3 totals 18 residues. Germline CDR1 and CDR2: SGDLS and YYNGEE. The DNA of the CDR3 is TGTGCCAGCAGCGTAGAGGTCAGGGGTCAAACCTACACCGGGGAGCTGTTTTTT. This gives the protein CASSVEVRGQTYTGELFF.

The CDR3 DNA reads TGTGCCAGCTCACCCCAGACAGTGAACACTGAAGCTTTCTTT. It yields the protein CASSPQTVNTEAFF. The chain couples TRBV18 to TRBJ1-1; perhaps TRBD1 as D (5 bases). Germline V gene data show CDR1 as KGHSH and CDR2 as LQKENI. The CDR3 consists of 14 residues. Trimming stripped 3 bases from V and 0 bases from J, with 8 bases between. The full variable domain, completed using reference TRBV18 and TRBJ1-1, is NAGVMQNPRHLVRRRGQEARLRCSPMKGHSHVYWYRQLPEEGLKFMVYLQKENIIDESGMPKERFSAEFPKEGPSILRIQQVVRGDSAAYFCASSPQTVNTEAFFGQGTRLTVV.

The rearrangement links TRBV7-2 to TRBJ2-7; TRBD2 aligns across 13 bases. Trimming removed 5 bases from V and 2 bases from J; junction bases left unmatched: 3. This CDR3 is 15 amino acids long. The germline V gene has CDR1 SGHTA and CDR2 FQGNSA. As DNA, the CDR3 is TGTGCCAGCAGCGTAGGGACTAGCGGGGCCTACGAGCAGTACTTC. Translating it yields CASSVGTSGAYEQYF.

The rearrangement joins TRBV7-9 to TRBJ2-3, with D tentatively TRBD1 (6 bases). This CDR3 has 13 residues. V lost 3 bases, J lost 6 bases, and 10 bases lay in between. Germline lookup yields CDR1 SEHNR and CDR2 FQNEAQ (reference sequence). The chain's CDR3 is CASSFGQLDTQYF. The CDR3 DNA is TGTGCCAGCAGCTTTGGACAGCTTGATACGCAGTATTTT. Supplemented by reference TRBV7-9 and TRBJ2-3, the full variable domain reads DTGVSQNPRHKITKRGQNVTFRCDPISEHNRLYWYRQTLGQGPEFLTYFQNEAQLEKSRLLSDRFSAERPKGSFSTLEIQRTEQGDSAMYLCASSFGQLDTQYFGPGTRLTVL.

The rearrangement joins TRBV4-1 to TRBJ2-2; D possibly uses TRBD1 or TRBD2 (5 bases each). The germline V gene encodes CDR1 MGHRA and CDR2 YSYEKL. Trimming shortened V by 3 bases and J by 6 bases, and 17 bases separated the two germline ends. The CDR3 has 16 residues. CDR3 residues: CASSHTGTAPSGELFF. For the CDR3, the DNA is TGCGCCAGCAGCCACACCGGGACCGCTCCCTCCGGGGAGCTGTTTTTT.

The gene calls are TRBV28 and TRBJ1-3; the match to TRBD1 covers 7 bases. This CDR3 has 18 amino acids. Unmatched junction bases numbered 13, after V lost 4 bases and J lost 1 base. From germline, CDR1 is MDHEN and CDR2 SYDVKM. DNA of the CDR3: TGTGCCAGCAGTTCTCCGACAGGGAAGGGTGAATCTGGAAACACCATATATTTT. Translated: CASSSPTGKGESGNTIYF.